Listed below are T cell receptor beta chains from one sample, sequenced in a study of CD8+CD57+ T cells in acquired aplastic anemia. Each CDR3 protein is one row after TCRdb ran MiXCR on the reads. The sample has approximately 98,000 distinct CDR3 sequences, around half seen once. The sample taken for sequencing was sorted CD4+, CD8+, or CD8+CD57+ T cells (not recorded which) from PBMCs. The receptors come from a human donor in good health, serving as a control. Each CDR3 is given with its conserved first and last residue. A D gene is named only where the DNA matches it firmly. Clone size is shown for a subset of rows, as once, few, many or a class of expanded clone.

D gene: NA; J gene: TRBJ2-3; clone size: few; V gene: TRBV6-1; CDR3 protein: CASPSPEASTDTQYF; CDR3 DNA: TGTGCCAGCCCCAGTCCGGAGGCTAGCACAGATACGCAGTATTTT
D gene: NA; J gene: TRBJ2-2; clone size: NA; V gene: TRBV19; CDR3 protein: CASKMDGELFF; CDR3 DNA: TGTGCCAGTAAAATGGACGGGGAGCTGTTTTTT
D gene: NA; J gene: TRBJ1-2; clone size: NA; V gene: TRBV11-2; CDR3 protein: CASSPQGTLGYTF; CDR3 DNA: TGTGCCAGCAGCCCCCAGGGGACCTTGGGCTACACCTTC
D gene: NA; J gene: TRBJ2-7; clone size: many; V gene: TRBV6-1; CDR3 protein: CAIATAPGEQYF; CDR3 DNA: TGTGCCATCGCGACCGCCCCAGGGGAGCAGTACTTC
D gene: TRBD2; J gene: TRBJ2-1; clone size: once; V gene: TRBV7-3; CDR3 protein: CASSEASGSYNEQFF; CDR3 DNA: TGTGCCAGCAGCGAGGCTAGCGGGAGCTACAATGAGCAGTTCTTC
D gene: NA; J gene: TRBJ1-1; clone size: many; V gene: TRBV3-2; CDR3 protein: CASSSLRQGRSF; CDR3 DNA: TGTGCCAGCAGCTCCCTTAGACAGGGGCGCAGCTTT
D gene: TRBD2; J gene: TRBJ2-7; clone size: many; V gene: TRBV15; CDR3 protein: CATSTRGGAREQYF; CDR3 DNA: TGTGCCACCAGTACTCGCGGGGGGGCCCGCGAGCAGTACTTC
D gene: TRBD2; J gene: TRBJ2-3; clone size: NA; V gene: TRBV3-1; CDR3 protein: CASSQESLAGGPETDTQYF; CDR3 DNA: TGTGCCAGCAGCCAAGAATCACTAGCGGGGGGGCCGGAAACAGATACGCAGTATTTT
D gene: TRBD2; J gene: TRBJ2-1; clone size: NA; V gene: TRBV10-1; CDR3 protein: CASSMRESNEQFF; CDR3 DNA: TGCGCCAGCTCGATGCGGGAGAGCAATGAGCAGTTCTTC
D gene: TRBD1; J gene: TRBJ1-1; clone size: many; V gene: TRBV24-1; CDR3 protein: CATSDPDRDTEAFF; CDR3 DNA: TGTGCCACCAGTGATCCGGACAGGGATACTGAAGCTTTCTTT
D gene: TRBD1; J gene: TRBJ2-7; clone size: many; V gene: TRBV4-1; CDR3 protein: CASTAGTGGSGEQYF; CDR3 DNA: TGCGCCAGCACCGCTGGGACAGGGGGTTCCGGCGAGCAGTACTTC
D gene: TRBD1; J gene: TRBJ1-1; clone size: NA; V gene: TRBV29-1; CDR3 protein: CSVEGETGGRTEAFF; CDR3 DNA: TGCAGCGTTGAAGGGGAGACAGGGGGTAGAACTGAAGCTTTCTTT
D gene: TRBD1; J gene: TRBJ2-2; clone size: many; V gene: TRBV5-6; CDR3 protein: CASSLGGGAAGELFF; CDR3 DNA: TGTGCCAGCAGCTTGGGAGGGGGCGCCGCCGGGGAGCTGTTTTTT
D gene: NA; J gene: TRBJ2-5; clone size: NA; V gene: TRBV29-1; CDR3 protein: CSVTGTNQETQYF; CDR3 DNA: TGCAGCGTTACCGGGACGAATCAAGAGACCCAGTACTTC
D gene: TRBD2; J gene: TRBJ2-3; clone size: once; V gene: TRBV2; CDR3 protein: CANRRRGRDDTQYF; CDR3 DNA: TGCGCCAACCGGAGGCGGGGGAGGGATGATACGCAGTATTTC
D gene: NA; J gene: TRBJ1-1; clone size: few; V gene: TRBV10-3; CDR3 protein: CAISYTRGNTEAFF; CDR3 DNA: TGTGCCATCAGTTATACCAGGGGGAACACTGAAGCTTTCTTT
D gene: NA; J gene: TRBJ2-7; clone size: many; V gene: TRBV5-4; CDR3 protein: CASSLGTEQYF; CDR3 DNA: TGTGCCAGCAGCTTGGGAACCGAGCAGTACTTC
D gene: NA; J gene: TRBJ1-1; clone size: NA; V gene: TRBV19; CDR3 protein: CASSSRGYTEAFF; CDR3 DNA: TGTGCCAGTAGTAGCAGGGGTTACACTGAAGCTTTCTTT
D gene: NA; J gene: TRBJ1-1; clone size: NA; V gene: TRBV19; CDR3 protein: CASSIVQGDTEAFF; CDR3 DNA: TGTGCCAGTAGTATAGTTCAGGGAGACACTGAAGCTTTCTTT
D gene: TRBD1; J gene: TRBJ2-1; clone size: few; V gene: TRBV29-1; CDR3 protein: CRSGQGYNEQFF; CDR3 DNA: TGCAGGTCGGGACAGGGGTACAATGAGCAGTTCTTC
D gene: TRBD1; J gene: TRBJ1-6; clone size: NA; V gene: TRBV2; CDR3 protein: CASRGDRSSYNSPLHF; CDR3 DNA: TGTGCCAGCAGGGGGGACAGGAGCTCCTATAATTCACCCCTCCACTTT
D gene: NA; J gene: TRBJ2-1; clone size: NA; V gene: TRBV24-1; CDR3 protein: CATSAPPGDEQFF; CDR3 DNA: TGTGCCACCAGTGCCCCGCCGGGGGATGAGCAGTTCTTC
D gene: NA; J gene: TRBJ2-3; clone size: NA; V gene: TRBV9; CDR3 protein: CASSERLGGSTQYF; CDR3 DNA: TGTGCCAGCAGCGAGCGCCTTGGGGGGAGTACGCAGTATTTT
D gene: TRBD1; J gene: TRBJ2-3; clone size: many; V gene: TRBV7-2; CDR3 protein: CASSLMGQVTDTQYF; CDR3 DNA: TGTGCCAGCAGCTTAATGGGACAGGTAACAGATACGCAGTATTTT
D gene: TRBD1; J gene: TRBJ2-7; clone size: NA; V gene: TRBV10-3; CDR3 protein: CAISGSPGQETSYEQYF; CDR3 DNA: TGTGCCATCAGTGGCAGTCCGGGACAGGAGACCTCCTACGAGCAGTACTTC
D gene: TRBD1; J gene: TRBJ1-2; clone size: few; V gene: TRBV2; CDR3 protein: CASSLDRGDYGYTF; CDR3 DNA: TGTGCCAGCAGTTTGGACAGGGGCGACTATGGCTACACCTTC
D gene: NA; J gene: TRBJ2-7; clone size: many; V gene: TRBV13; CDR3 protein: CASSPRGGTVDEQYF; CDR3 DNA: TGTGCCAGCAGCCCTCGAGGGGGGACGGTGGACGAGCAGTACTTC
D gene: TRBD1; J gene: TRBJ1-2; clone size: many; V gene: TRBV7-9; CDR3 protein: CASSLSGQGVGYTF; CDR3 DNA: TGTGCCAGCAGCTTATCAGGACAGGGGGTTGGCTACACCTTC
D gene: TRBD2; J gene: TRBJ2-7; clone size: once; V gene: TRBV25-1; CDR3 protein: CATSESRRGDHEQYF; CDR3 DNA: TGTGCCACCAGTGAGTCGAGACGGGGGGACCACGAGCAGTACTTC